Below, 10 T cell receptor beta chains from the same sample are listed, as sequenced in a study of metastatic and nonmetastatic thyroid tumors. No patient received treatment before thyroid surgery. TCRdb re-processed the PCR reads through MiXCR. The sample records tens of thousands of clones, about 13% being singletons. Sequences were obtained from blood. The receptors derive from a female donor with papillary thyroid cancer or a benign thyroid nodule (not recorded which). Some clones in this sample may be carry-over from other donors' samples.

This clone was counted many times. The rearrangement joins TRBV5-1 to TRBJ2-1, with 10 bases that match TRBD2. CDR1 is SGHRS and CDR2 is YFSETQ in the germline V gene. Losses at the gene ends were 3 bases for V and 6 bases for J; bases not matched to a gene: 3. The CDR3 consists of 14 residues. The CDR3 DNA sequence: TGCGCCAGCAGCTCAACTAGCGGGACCAATGAGCAGTTCTTC. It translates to CASSSTSGTNEQFF.

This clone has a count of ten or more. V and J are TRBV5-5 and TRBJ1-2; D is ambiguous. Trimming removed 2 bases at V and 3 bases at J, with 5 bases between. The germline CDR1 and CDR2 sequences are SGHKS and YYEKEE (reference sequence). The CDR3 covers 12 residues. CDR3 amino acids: CASSLTDYGYTF. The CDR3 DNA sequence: TGTGCCAGCAGCTTAACAGACTATGGCTACACCTTC.

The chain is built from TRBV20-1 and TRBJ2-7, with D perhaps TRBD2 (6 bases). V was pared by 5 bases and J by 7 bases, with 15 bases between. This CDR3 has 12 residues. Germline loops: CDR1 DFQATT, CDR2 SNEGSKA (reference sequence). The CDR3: CSARDSRTEQYF. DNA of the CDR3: TGCAGTGCTCGGGACTCAAGAACGGAGCAGTACTTC.

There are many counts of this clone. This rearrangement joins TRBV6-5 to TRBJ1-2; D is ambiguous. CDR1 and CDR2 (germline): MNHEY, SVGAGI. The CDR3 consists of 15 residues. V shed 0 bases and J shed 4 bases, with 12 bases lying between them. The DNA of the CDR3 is TGTGCCAGCAGTTACTCCATTACAGCAGTCTATGGCTACACCTTC. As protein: CASSYSITAVYGYTF.

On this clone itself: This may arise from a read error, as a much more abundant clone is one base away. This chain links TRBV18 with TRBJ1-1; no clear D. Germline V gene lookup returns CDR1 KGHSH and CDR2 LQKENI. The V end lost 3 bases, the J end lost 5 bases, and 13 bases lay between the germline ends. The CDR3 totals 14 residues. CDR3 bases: TGTGCCAGCTCACCTCGGCAAGAATGGACTGAAGCTTTCTTT. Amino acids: CASSPRQEWTEAFF.

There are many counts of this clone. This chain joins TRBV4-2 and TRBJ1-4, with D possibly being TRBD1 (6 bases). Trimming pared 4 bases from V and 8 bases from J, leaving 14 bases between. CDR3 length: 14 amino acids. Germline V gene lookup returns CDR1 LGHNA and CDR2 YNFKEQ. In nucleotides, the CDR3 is TGTGCCAGCAGCCTCGAAAGGACAGCAGAAAAACTGTTTTTT. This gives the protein CASSLERTAEKLFF.

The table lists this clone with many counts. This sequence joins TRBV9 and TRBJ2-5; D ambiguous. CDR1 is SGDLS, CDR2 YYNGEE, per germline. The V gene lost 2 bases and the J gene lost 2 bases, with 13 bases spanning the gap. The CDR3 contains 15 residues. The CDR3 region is CASSVHSMAQETQYF. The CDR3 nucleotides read TGTGCCAGCAGCGTCCACTCCATGGCACAAGAGACCCAGTACTTC.

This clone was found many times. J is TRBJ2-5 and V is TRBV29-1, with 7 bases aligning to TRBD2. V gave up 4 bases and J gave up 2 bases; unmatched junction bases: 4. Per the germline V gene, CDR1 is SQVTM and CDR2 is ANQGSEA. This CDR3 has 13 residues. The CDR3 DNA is TGCAGCGTTGGGGCTAGCGGACAAGAGACCCAGTACTTC. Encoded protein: CSVGASGQETQYF.

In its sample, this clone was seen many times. CDR3 coding DNA: TGTGCCAGCAGCGACCCCCCCGACAGGGGGCTCCCTCTCTGGGGAAACACCATATATTTT. Translation: CASSDPPDRGLPLWGNTIYF. The chain carries TRBV13 and TRBJ1-3; TRBD1 aligns across 10 bases. Germline CDR1 and CDR2: PRHDT and FYEKMQ (reference sequence). CDR3 size: 20 residues. Trimming removed 5 bases from V and 4 bases from J; junction bases left unmatched: 20.

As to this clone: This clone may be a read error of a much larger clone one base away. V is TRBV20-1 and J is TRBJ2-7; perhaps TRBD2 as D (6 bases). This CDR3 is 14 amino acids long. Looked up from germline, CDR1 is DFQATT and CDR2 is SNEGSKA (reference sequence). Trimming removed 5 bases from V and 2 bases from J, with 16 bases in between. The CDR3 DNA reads TGCAGTGCTCCCGGTGTAGCGGAAACCTACGAGCAGTACTTC. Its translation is CSAPGVAETYEQYF.